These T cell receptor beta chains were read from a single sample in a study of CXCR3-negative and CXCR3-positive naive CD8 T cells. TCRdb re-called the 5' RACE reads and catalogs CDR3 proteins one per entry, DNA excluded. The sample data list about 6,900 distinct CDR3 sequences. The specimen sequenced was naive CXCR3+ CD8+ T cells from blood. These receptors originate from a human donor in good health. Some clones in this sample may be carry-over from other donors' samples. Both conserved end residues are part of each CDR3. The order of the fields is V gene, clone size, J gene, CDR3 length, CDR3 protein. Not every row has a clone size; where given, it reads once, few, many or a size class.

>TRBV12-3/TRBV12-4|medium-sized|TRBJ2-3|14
CASSPATFTDTQYF
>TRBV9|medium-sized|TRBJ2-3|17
CASSVALGHEITDTQYF
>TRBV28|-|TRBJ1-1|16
CASSTFRAPRRAEAFF
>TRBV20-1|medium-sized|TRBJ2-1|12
CSARSSDNEQFF
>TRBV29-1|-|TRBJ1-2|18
CSVEVWDSKPSTYYGYTF
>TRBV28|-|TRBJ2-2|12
CASSDDTGELFF
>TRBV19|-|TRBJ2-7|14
CASSPGTGSYEQYF
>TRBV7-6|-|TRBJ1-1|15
CASSLEADVPTEAFF
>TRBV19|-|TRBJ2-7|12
CASSIAGYEQYF
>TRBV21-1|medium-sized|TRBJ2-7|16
CASSKGGLAGSYEQYF
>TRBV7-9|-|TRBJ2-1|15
CASSPRGAFYNEQFF
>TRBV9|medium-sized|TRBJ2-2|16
CASSVEGTANTGELFF
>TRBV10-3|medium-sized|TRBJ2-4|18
CAISESSLAGGPGDIQYF
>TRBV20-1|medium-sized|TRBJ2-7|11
CSARREYEQYF
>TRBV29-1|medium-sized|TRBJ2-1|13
CSVVDRGGNEQFF
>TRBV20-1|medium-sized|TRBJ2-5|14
CSATTWAVSETQYF
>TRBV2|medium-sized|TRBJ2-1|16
CASRDGIRESYNEQFF
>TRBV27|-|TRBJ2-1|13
CASGHYATGEQFF
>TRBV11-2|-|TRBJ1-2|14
CASSDDVHNYGYTF
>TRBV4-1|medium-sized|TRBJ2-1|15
CASSQVPDRKDEQFF
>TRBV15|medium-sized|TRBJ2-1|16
CATSIEAGASYNEQFF
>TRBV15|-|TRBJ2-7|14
CATSRGALNYEQYF
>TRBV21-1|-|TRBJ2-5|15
CASSKGGGRQETQYF
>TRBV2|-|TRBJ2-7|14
CASRTGTGDYEQYF